This TCR beta chain was recorded in a study of OX40 agonist ivuxolimab in advanced cancers. Study-wide background: The dose of intravenous ivuxolimab that patients received every 2 weeks ranged from 0.01 to 10 mg/kg. Three patients responded partially, comprising one with hepatocellular carcinoma and two with cutaneous melanoma.

This clone was observed a single time. The timepoints at which blood was sampled were baseline, cycle 4 day 1, and cycle 7 day 1. Some clones are missing from TCRdb's copy, which holds only in-frame ones; the method was immunoSEQ multiplex PCR. The table includes approximately 40,000 clones, more than 75% detected once. Germline lookup yields CDR1 MNHEY and CDR2 SMNVEV (reference sequence). This CDR3 has 14 amino acids. With 2 bases removed from V and 4 bases from J, the gap between germline ends came to 11 bases. The specimen was CD4+ or CD8+ T cells sorted from blood, collected in a trial of the OX40 agonist ivuxolimab. The receptor was isolated from an adult with an advanced solid tumor such as melanoma, head and neck, liver or kidney cancer. The V and J genes are TRBV27 and TRBJ2-5, with a tentative D call TRBD2 (7 bases). The CDR3 protein is CASSLQGRAETQYF. DNA for the CDR3: TGTGCCAGCAGTTTACAGGGGAGGGCAGAGACCCAGTACTTC.